The 13 T cell receptor beta chains below come from one sample, sequenced in a study of graft-versus-host responses after intestinal transplantation. TCRdb keeps only in-frame clones here, not all; method: immunoSEQ multiplex PCR. The table has more than 85,000 clones, about nine tenths seen once. These receptors have no known antigen. The input for sequencing was unstimulated CD8+ T cells sorted from spleen or lymph node cells, taken before transplant. These receptors all stem from a human donor who was the organ donor for an intestinal transplant.

The chain couples TRBV10-3 to TRBJ2-1; 12 bases are shared with TRBD2. Germline V gene lookup returns CDR1 ENHRY and CDR2 SYGVKD. V lost 6 bases, J lost 2 bases, and 14 bases stayed unmatched. The CDR3 covers 19 residues. CDR3 sequence reads: CAIRGLAGDITPTYNEQFF. The CDR3 region has the DNA TGTGCCATCAGGGGACTAGCGGGCGATATTACACCCACCTACAATGAGCAGTTCTTC.

This sequence joins TRBV4-1 and TRBJ2-7; perhaps TRBD2 as D (5 bases). Deletions cut 1 base from V and 3 bases from J, with 10 bases between. The CDR3 spans 14 residues. CDR1 MGHRA and CDR2 YSYEKL come from the germline V gene. In nucleotides, the CDR3 is TGCGCCAGCAGCCAAGGGGCGGGTAGCTACGAGCAGTACTTC. It specifies CASSQGAGSYEQYF.

The chain couples TRBV27 to TRBJ2-3, with D unclear. In germline, CDR1 is MNHEY, CDR2 SMNVEV (reference sequence). V dropped 6 bases and J dropped 0 bases, with 10 bases sitting between them. This CDR3 is 14 amino acids long. CDR3 sequence (DNA): TGTGCCAGCAGGTCTACCGGTAGCACAGATACGCAGTATTTT. It translates to CASRSTGSTDTQYF.

The chain is built from TRBV25-1 and TRBJ2-5, with TRBD1 as a possible D gene (6 bases). CDR1 and CDR2 from the germline V gene are MGHDK and SYGVNS. Trimming took off 8 bases at V and 2 bases at J, with 27 bases between the two ends. The CDR3 contains 18 residues. The CDR3 sequence is CASWGRVTQGTLQETQYF. For the CDR3, the DNA is TGTGCCAGCTGGGGCAGGGTCACCCAAGGGACATTACAAGAGACCCAGTACTTC.

V and J are TRBV5-1 and TRBJ2-4; a weak D match, TRBD2 (5 bases). CDR1 and CDR2 (germline): SGHRS, YFSETQ. Trimming removed 0 bases at V and 6 bases at J, with 10 bases between. The CDR3 consists of 14 residues. The DNA of the CDR3 is TGCGCCAGCAGCTTGGTCCGAAGCGGAAACATTCAGTACTTC. Its protein is CASSLVRSGNIQYF.

This clone showed up just a few times. The J gene is TRBJ1-1, the V gene TRBV19, with D tentatively TRBD1 (6 bases). This CDR3 comprises 13 residues. Trimming removed 4 bases from V and 7 bases from J, with 13 bases in between. The V gene's germline CDR1 is LNHDA and CDR2 SQIVND (reference sequence). DNA for the CDR3: TGTGCCAGTAGTAGCAGGGGCAGGGGTGAAGCTTTCTTT. Its protein is CASSSRGRGEAFF.

The genes are TRBV7-9 and TRBJ2-3; TRBD1 agrees at 8 bases. The V segment lost 4 bases and the J segment 5 bases; nucleotides outside the gene matches: 5. In germline, CDR1 is SEHNR, CDR2 FQNEAQ (reference sequence). This CDR3 comprises 14 residues. Here the CDR3 DNA reads TGTGCCAGCAGCTGGTTACAGGGGGTAGATACGCAGTATTTT. Its translation: CASSWLQGVDTQYF.

The chain joins TRBV6-5 to TRBJ2-7; 9 nucleotides agree with TRBD1. The junction had 5 bases not matched to a gene; V was cut back by 2 bases and J by 3 bases. The V gene's germline CDR1 is MNHEY and CDR2 SVGAGI. CDR3 length equals 15 residues. CDR3 coding DNA: TGTGCCAGCAGTTACAGCGACAGGGGGAACTACGAGCAGTACTTC. It translates to CASSYSDRGNYEQYF.

This clone has just a few counts. The rearrangement joins TRBV6-6 to TRBJ2-7, with TRBD2 identical over 7 bases. Losses at the gene ends were 0 bases for V and 6 bases for J; bases not matched to a gene: 8. CDR3 length: 15 residues. Germline values: CDR1 MNHNY, CDR2 SVGAGI (reference sequence). This CDR3 is CASSYSAGVLGEQYF. In nucleotides, the CDR3 is TGTGCCAGCAGTTACTCTGCGGGGGTGTTGGGCGAGCAGTACTTC.

This chain links TRBV7-8 with TRBJ2-2; TRBD2 aligns across 7 bases. Unmatched junction bases numbered 10, after V lost 2 bases and J lost 4 bases. The CDR3 is 17 residues long. CDR1 and CDR2 from the germline V gene are SGHVS and FQNEAQ. This chain's CDR3 is CASSLLGLAVGTGELFF. The DNA of the CDR3 is TGTGCCAGCAGCTTACTCGGCCTAGCGGTCGGCACCGGGGAGCTGTTTTTT. The complete variable domain, with remaining parts taken from reference TRBV7-8 and TRBJ2-2, reads GAGVSQSPRYKVAKRGQDVALRCDPISGHVSLFWYQQALGQGPEFLTYFQNEAQLDKSGLPSDRFFAERPEGSVSTLKIQRTQQEDSAVYLCASSLLGLAVGTGELFFGEGSRLTVL.

This clone is a singleton in its sample. This rearrangement joins TRBV7-8 to TRBJ2-7; TRBD2 matches 11 bases. Per germline, CDR1 SGHVS and CDR2 FQNEAQ. J gave up 4 bases and V 5 bases, and 7 bases lay outside the gene matches. The CDR3 covers 15 residues. In DNA form, the CDR3 reads TGTGCCAGCAGCCAGGGACTAGCGGAAGAATACGAGCAGTACTTC. This translates into CASSQGLAEEYEQYF.

This sequence joins TRBV27 and TRBJ2-1; D uncertain. CDR3 length: 15 residues. CDR1 is MNHEY, CDR2 SMNVEV, per germline (reference sequence). With 5 bases removed from V and 0 bases from J, the gap between germline ends came to 11 bases. CDR3 coding DNA: TGTGCCAGCAGTACACTATATTTCTCCTACAATGAGCAGTTCTTC. Protein product: CASSTLYFSYNEQFF.

CDR3: CASSPSGRGSSYEQYF. The CDR3 DNA follows: TGTGCCAGCAGCCCGTCCGGACGCGGGAGCTCCTACGAGCAGTACTTC. The chain employs TRBV4-2 and TRBJ2-7, with TRBD2 matching 7 bases. Germline V CDR1 and CDR2: LGHNA, YNFKEQ. The CDR3 sequence is 16 residues long. Trimming at V came to 4 bases and at J to 0 bases, leaving 9 bases not matched to a gene.